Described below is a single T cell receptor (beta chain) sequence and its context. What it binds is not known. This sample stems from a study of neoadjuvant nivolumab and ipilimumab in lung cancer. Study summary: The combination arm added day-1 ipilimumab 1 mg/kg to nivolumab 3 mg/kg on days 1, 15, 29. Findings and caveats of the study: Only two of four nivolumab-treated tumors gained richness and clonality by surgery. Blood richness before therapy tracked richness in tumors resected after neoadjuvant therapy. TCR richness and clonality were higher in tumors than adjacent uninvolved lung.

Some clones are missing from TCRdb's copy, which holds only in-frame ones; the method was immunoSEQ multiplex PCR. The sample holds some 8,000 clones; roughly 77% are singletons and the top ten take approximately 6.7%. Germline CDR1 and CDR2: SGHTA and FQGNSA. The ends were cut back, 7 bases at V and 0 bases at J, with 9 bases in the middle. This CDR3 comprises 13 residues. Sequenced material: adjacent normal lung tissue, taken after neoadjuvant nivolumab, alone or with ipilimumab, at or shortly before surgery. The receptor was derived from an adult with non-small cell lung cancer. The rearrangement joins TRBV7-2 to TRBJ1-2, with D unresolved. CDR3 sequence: CASTESANYGYTF. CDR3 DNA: TGTGCCAGCACCGAATCAGCTAACTATGGCTACACCTTC.